The clone carrying this T cell receptor beta chain has a handful of counts. Libraries were prepared by immunoSEQ multiplex PCR; TCRdb keeps only in-frame clonotypes and omits some of them. Found here are 300,000 or so clones, roughly nine tenths of them singletons; the top ten hold approximately 2.5%. This sample was included in a study of blood T cell repertoires in COVID-19. The germline V gene has CDR1 SGDLS and CDR2 YYNGEE. The CDR3 is 17 residues long. V dropped 3 bases and J dropped 1 base, with 17 bases sitting between them. The chain links TRBV9 to TRBJ2-1; D perhaps matches TRBD1 (5 bases). The origin of this receptor is a man between 60 and 75 years old who had recovered from COVID-19. Sequenced: PBMCs or T cells enriched from blood (not recorded which). CDR3 region: CASSARWGSLSYNEQFF. DNA of the CDR3: TGTGCCAGCAGCGCCCGATGGGGCTCTCTATCCTACAATGAGCAGTTCTTC.